Below, 8 T cell receptor beta chains from the same sample are listed, as sequenced in a study of cytomegalovirus exposure and HLA in healthy donors. 60 Vbeta and 13 Jbeta primers were used in PCR. Libraries were prepared by immunoSEQ multiplex PCR; TCRdb keeps only in-frame clonotypes and omits some of them. The sample includes around 150,000 clones, over 75% of them seen just once. Sequencing was performed on PBMCs. The receptor set was obtained from a man aged 25 to 45 in good health.

The chain combines TRBV30 with TRBJ2-7; possible D gene TRBD2, 6 bases. Trimming cost V 1 base and J 0 bases, with 10 bases left between them. This CDR3 region has 14 residues. Germline-derived CDR1 and CDR2 are GTSNPN and SVGIG (reference sequence). The CDR3 nucleotides are TGTGCCTGGAGTGACTGGGGGGACTCCTACGAGCAGTACTTC. Amino acids: CAWSDWGDSYEQYF.

The chain carries TRBV11-2 and TRBJ2-2; the match to TRBD2 covers 10 bases. The CDR3 spans 15 residues. Per the germline V gene, CDR1 is SGHAT and CDR2 is FQNNGV. V was pared by 4 bases and J by 1 base, with 0 bases of the junction left unmatched. CDR3 bases: TGTGCCAGCAGCTGGACTAGCGGGAACACCGGGGAGCTGTTTTTT. Residues: CASSWTSGNTGELFF. The full variable domain, its missing parts supplied by reference TRBV11-2 and TRBJ2-2, is EAGVAQSPRYKIIEKRQSVAFWCNPISGHATLYWYQQILGQGPKLLIQFQNNGVVDDSQLPKDRFSAERLKGVDSTLKIQPAKLEDSAVYLCASSWTSGNTGELFFGEGSRLTVL.

The chain couples TRBV27 to TRBJ1-5, with D unclear. Germline assignment: CDR1 MNHEY and CDR2 SMNVEV (reference sequence). The V end lost 2 bases, the J end lost 4 bases, and 9 bases lay between the germline ends. The CDR3 is made up of 14 amino acids. The CDR3, as DNA: TGTGCCAGCAGTTTACTCGGGGAGAATCAGCCCCAGCATTTT. Protein: CASSLLGENQPQHF.

The rearrangement links TRBV23-1 to TRBJ1-1; TRBD1 is a possible D gene (5 bases). Being an ORF, TRBV23-1 has a function that is uncertain. V was trimmed by 0 bases and J by 8 bases, leaving 10 bases between them. The CDR3 is 13 amino acids. CDR3: CASSQSGEEEAFF. The CDR3 nucleotides read TGCGCCAGCAGTCAATCGGGGGAGGAGGAAGCTTTCTTT.

This clone came up once. This sequence joins TRBV27 and TRBJ2-2, with 8 bases that match TRBD1. Germline V CDR1 and CDR2: MNHEY, SMNVEV (reference sequence). J lost 4 bases, V lost 11 bases, and 9 bases had no gene match. This CDR3 has 14 residues. This CDR3 reads CASRTGQITGELFF. The CDR3 DNA follows: TGTGCCTCACGGACAGGGCAGATCACCGGGGAGCTGTTTTTT.

The chain uses TRBV5-1 and TRBJ2-1; weak D call: TRBD1 (5 bases). Germline lookup yields CDR1 SGHRS and CDR2 YFSETQ. Trimming stripped 2 bases from V and 0 bases from J, with 12 bases between. This CDR3 spans 16 amino acids. The CDR3 coding sequence is TGCGCCAGCAGCTTACGGCCTAGGGGCTCCTACAATGAGCAGTTCTTC. Its translation is CASSLRPRGSYNEQFF.

This chain links TRBV13 with TRBJ2-7; possibly TRBD2 for D (5 bases). Trimming removed 0 bases from V and 0 bases from J, with 12 bases in between. CDR1 is PRHDT and CDR2 is FYEKMQ in the germline V gene (reference sequence). This CDR3 has 16 residues. CDR3 DNA: TGTGCCAGCAGCTTAGGACGGGGTAGGAGCTCCTACGAGCAGTACTTC. Protein: CASSLGRGRSSYEQYF.

The chain joins TRBV7-2 to TRBJ2-1; 12 nucleotides line up with TRBD2. The germline CDR1 and CDR2 sequences are SGHTA and FQGNSA. The CDR3 spans 16 residues. V lost 7 bases, J lost 1 base, and 5 bases stayed unmatched. The CDR3, as DNA: TGTGCCAGCATCAGGACTAGCGGGGTATCCTACAATGAGCAGTTCTTC. Translation: CASIRTSGVSYNEQFF.